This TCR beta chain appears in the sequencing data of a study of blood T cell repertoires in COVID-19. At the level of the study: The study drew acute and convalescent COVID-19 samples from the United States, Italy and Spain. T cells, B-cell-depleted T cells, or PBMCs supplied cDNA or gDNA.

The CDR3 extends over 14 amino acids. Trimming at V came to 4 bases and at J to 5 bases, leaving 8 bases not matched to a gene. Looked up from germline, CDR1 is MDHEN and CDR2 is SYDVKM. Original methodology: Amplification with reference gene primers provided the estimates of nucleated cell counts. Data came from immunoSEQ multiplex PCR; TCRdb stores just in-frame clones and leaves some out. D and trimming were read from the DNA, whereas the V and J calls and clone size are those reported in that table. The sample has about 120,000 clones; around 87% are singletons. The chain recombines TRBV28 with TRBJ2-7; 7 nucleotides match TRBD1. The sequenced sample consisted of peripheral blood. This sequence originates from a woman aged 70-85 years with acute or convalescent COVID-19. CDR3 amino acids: CASSSRDSLNEQYF. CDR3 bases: TGTGCCAGCAGTTCGAGGGACAGCCTCAACGAGCAGTACTTC.